The clone carrying this T cell receptor beta chain was seen ten or more times. The sample comes from a study of T cells in Graves' hyperthyroidism and ophthalmopathy. Study in general: The initial diagnosis was the point when peripheral blood was collected, ahead of any treatment.

Criteria for exclusion of patients were uncontrolled infection, other autoimmune disease, pregnancy or lactation. From under 12 ml of fresh peripheral blood, PBMCs were isolated. Trimming left V 8 bases short and J 1 base short, with 18 bases between. This CDR3 has 15 residues. CDR1 and CDR2 from the germline V gene are MNHEY and SMNVEV (reference sequence). RNA transcripts yielded amplified TCR beta CDR3 regions. HTBI primers drove first-round RT-PCR of the TCR CDR3. MiXCR was run by TCRdb on the multiplex PCR reads, yielding one entry per CDR3 protein. Counted here are fewer than 650,000 distinct CDR3 sequences, about 14% occurring once; the ten biggest clones make up 4% to 5.5%.

The TCR comes from a woman in her 40s with Graves' ophthalmopathy. V usage is TRBV27 and J usage is TRBJ2-7; D is tentatively TRBD1 or TRBD2 (5 bases each). Sequencing input: blood. The CDR3 DNA reads TGTGCCAGCCGTGGGGGAGATTTTTCTTCCTACGAGCAGTACTTC. Encoded protein: CASRGGDFSSYEQYF.